A selection of T cell receptor beta chains follows, all from one sample in a study of blood T cell repertoires in COVID-19. TCRdb's copy holds only in-frame clones and misses some; the assay was immunoSEQ multiplex PCR. This table holds just over 300,000 clones, about nine tenths found once. Source material: PBMCs or T cells enriched from blood (not recorded which). The receptors come from a man aged 25-40 years who had recovered from COVID-19. Both conserved end residues are part of each CDR3. The order of the fields is D gene, J gene, V gene, clone size, CDR3 protein, CDR3 DNA. The D gene is left open where the match is weak. The size of a clone is reported for some rows only, either as once, few or many, or as a class for expanded clones.

>TRBD1|TRBJ1-4|TRBV2|few
CASKTGTGATNEKLFF
TGTGCCAGCAAGACAGGGACGGGGGCAACTAATGAAAAACTGTTTTTT
>TRBD2|TRBJ2-5|TRBV10-3|-
CAISEPLVAGGPGTQYF
TGTGCCATCAGTGAGCCCCTCGTAGCGGGGGGGCCGGGGACCCAGTACTTC
>TRBD1|TRBJ1-5|TRBV28|-
CASTDRESAGNQPQHF
TGTGCCAGCACCGACAGGGAGTCTGCTGGCAATCAGCCCCAGCATTTT
>-|TRBJ2-3|TRBV27|-
CASTRPSGTQYF
TGTGCCAGCACCCGCCCTTCGGGTACGCAGTATTTT
>TRBD1|TRBJ2-3|TRBV19|-
CASSTPPGTATDTQYF
TGTGCCAGTAGTACCCCCCCCGGGACAGCCACAGATACGCAGTATTTT
>TRBD2|TRBJ2-7|TRBV4-1|-
CASSQSSGSSYEQYF
TGCGCCAGCAGCCAAAGTAGCGGGAGTAGCTACGAGCAGTACTTC
>-|TRBJ1-4|TRBV5-1|-
CASSSRATNEKLFF
TGCGCCAGCAGTTCCCGGGCAACTAATGAAAAACTGTTTTTT
>TRBD1|TRBJ2-7|TRBV2|-
CASRRQGRTYEQYF
TGTGCCAGCAGACGACAGGGGCGGACTTACGAGCAGTACTTC
>TRBD2|TRBJ2-1|TRBV7-6|-
CASSLGLAGGSSYNEQFF
TGTGCCAGCAGCTTGGGGCTAGCGGGGGGGAGCTCCTACAATGAGCAGTTCTTC
>TRBD2|TRBJ2-7|TRBV5-4|-
CASSTTSGSIYEQYF
TGTGCCAGCAGCACCACTAGCGGGAGCATTTACGAGCAGTACTTC
>-|TRBJ2-1|TRBV7-6|-
CASSHGSLDEQFF
TGTGCCAGCAGCCACGGGAGTCTCGATGAGCAGTTCTTC
>-|TRBJ2-7|TRBV11-2|-
CASMQDIFYEQYF
TGTGCCAGCATGCAGGATATATTCTACGAGCAGTACTTC
>-|TRBJ1-6|TRBV28|-
CASSRQGFNSPLHF
TGTGCCAGCAGTCGCCAGGGTTTCAATTCACCCCTCCACTTT
>TRBD1|TRBJ1-4|TRBV7-8|-
CASSKQDRATNEKLFF
TGTGCCAGCAGCAAACAGGACAGGGCAACTAATGAAAAACTGTTTTTT
>-|TRBJ1-1|TRBV24-1|-
CATDSGTEAFF
TGTGCCACCGACTCTGGCACTGAAGCTTTCTTT
>-|TRBJ2-1|TRBV12-5|-
CASALGGSNEQFF
TGTGCTAGTGCCTTGGGGGGTTCCAATGAGCAGTTCTTC
>TRBD1|TRBJ2-7|TRBV5-1|few
CASSLDGQGAKQYF
TGCGCCAGCAGCTTGGATGGACAGGGGGCCAAGCAGTACTTC
>-|TRBJ2-5|TRBV7-8|-
CASSLATVETQYF
TGTGCCAGCAGCTTAGCCACAGTAGAGACCCAGTACTTC
>TRBD1|TRBJ2-7|TRBV5-1|once
CASSSSGTGYREQYF
TGCGCCAGCAGCTCTTCCGGGACAGGGTATAGAGAGCAGTACTTC
>-|TRBJ2-1|TRBV11-3|-
CASSDWSSSYNEQFF
TGTGCCAGCAGCGATTGGTCGAGCTCCTACAATGAGCAGTTCTTC
>TRBD1|TRBJ1-2|TRBV6-5|-
CASSYDAGGGYTF
TGTGCCAGCAGTTACGACGCAGGGGGCGGCTACACCTTC
>TRBD2|TRBJ2-4|TRBV5-1|-
CASSLAGLAGGGNIQYF
TGCGCCAGCAGCTTGGCCGGACTAGCGGGAGGGGGAAACATTCAGTACTTC
>TRBD1|TRBJ2-7|TRBV7-2|-
CASGPGQTYEQYF
TGTGCCAGCGGACCGGGACAGACCTACGAGCAGTACTTC
>-|TRBJ1-6|TRBV6-1|-
CASSGGVSRASSYNSPLHF
TGTGCCAGCAGTGGGGGGGTCTCGCGTGCTAGCTCCTATAATTCACCCCTCCACTTT
>TRBD1|TRBJ1-2|TRBV3-1/TRBV3-2|-
CASSSRGVGTGYGYTF
TGTGCCAGCAGCTCCCGCGGGGTCGGGACAGGGTACGGCTACACCTTC
>-|TRBJ2-2|TRBV7-2|-
CASSLDRTAGELFF
TGTGCCAGCAGCTTAGACAGAACGGCCGGGGAGCTGTTTTTT
>-|TRBJ1-1|TRBV27|-
CASSFSDRHTEAFF
TGTGCCAGCAGTTTCTCCGACAGGCACACTGAAGCTTTCTTT
>TRBD1|TRBJ2-7|TRBV25-1|-
CASRSTGTAYEQYF
TGTGCCAGCCGATCGACCGGGACAGCCTACGAGCAGTACTTC
>TRBD2|TRBJ2-7|TRBV30|once
CAWRVSGRVSYEQYF
TGTGCCTGGAGGGTTAGCGGGAGGGTCTCCTACGAGCAGTACTTC
>-|TRBJ1-1|TRBV5-1|-
CASSLVEGMNTEAFF
TGCGCCAGCAGCTTGGTCGAGGGTATGAACACTGAAGCTTTCTTT
>-|TRBJ2-3|TRBV7-8|-
CASSLTGHSNTDTQYF
TGTGCCAGCAGCTTAACGGGTCATTCTAACACAGATACGCAGTATTTT
>-|TRBJ1-4|TRBV7-9|-
CASSLGGGQLFF
TGTGCCAGCAGCTTAGGCGGGGGGCAACTGTTTTTT
>TRBD2|TRBJ2-5|TRBV7-2|-
CASSYLAGAQETQYF
TGTGCCAGCAGCTATCTAGCGGGGGCCCAAGAGACCCAGTACTTC
>-|TRBJ1-1|TRBV30|-
CAWSGGDSPNTEAFF
TGTGCCTGGAGTGGGGGCGACAGTCCGAACACTGAAGCTTTCTTT
>-|TRBJ1-2|TRBV19|-
CASSIQGSGYTF
TGTGCCAGTAGTATCCAGGGCTCTGGCTACACCTTC
>TRBD2|TRBJ2-1|TRBV2|-
CASSEEAGGPNEQFF
TGTGCCAGCAGTGAAGAGGCGGGGGGGCCCAATGAGCAGTTCTTC
>TRBD1|TRBJ1-4|TRBV10-2|few
CATLDRVDEKLFF
TGCGCCACTTTAGACAGGGTGGATGAAAAACTGTTTTTT
>TRBD1|TRBJ1-6|TRBV25-1|-
CASSGGPGTAPNSPLHF
TGTGCCAGCAGTGGAGGCCCGGGGACAGCGCCTAATTCACCCCTCCACTTT
>-|TRBJ1-2|TRBV5-1|-
CASSSTGGDYGYTF
TGCGCCAGCAGCTCAACAGGAGGGGACTATGGCTACACCTTC